This T cell receptor beta chain was sequenced in a study of blood T cell repertoires in COVID-19. Background on the study: Nucleic acid was either cDNA or gDNA, and it came from T cells, B-cell-depleted T cells, or PBMCs.

Data came from immunoSEQ multiplex PCR; TCRdb stores just in-frame clones and leaves some out. This table holds tens of thousands of clones, 80% found once. This CDR3 spans 15 amino acids. Germline loops: CDR1 MRHNA, CDR2 SNTAGT. The ends were cut back, 6 bases at V and 1 base at J, with 15 bases in the middle. Sequenced material: peripheral blood. The chain has TRBV6-4 and TRBJ1-1; D unclear. The sequence derives from an elderly woman with acute or convalescent COVID-19. The CDR3 region has the DNA TGTGCCAGCAGACGACGCGGAGGAGGGAACACTGAAGCTTTCTTT. Its translation: CASRRRGGGNTEAFF.